This record covers a single T cell receptor (beta chain). TCRdb's table, derived via immunoSEQ multiplex PCR, lists solely in-frame clones and lacks some. Seen here are roughly 100,000 clones, about 90% observed once, and the top ten hold around 1.6%. These data belong to a study of OX40 agonist ivuxolimab in advanced cancers. The CDR3 contains 13 residues. Germline V gene sequence: CDR1 MGHDK, CDR2 SYGVNS. Trimming removed 4 bases from V and 7 bases from J, with 8 bases in between. The V call is TRBV25-1, the J call TRBJ1-6; no firm D call. This receptor was identified in an adult with an advanced solid tumor such as melanoma, head and neck, liver or kidney cancer. The source material was CD4+ or CD8+ T cells sorted from blood, sampled in a trial of the OX40 agonist ivuxolimab. The DNA of the CDR3 is TGTGCCAGCAGTGCAGGCGTAAATTCACCCCTCCACTTT. Protein: CASSAGVNSPLHF.